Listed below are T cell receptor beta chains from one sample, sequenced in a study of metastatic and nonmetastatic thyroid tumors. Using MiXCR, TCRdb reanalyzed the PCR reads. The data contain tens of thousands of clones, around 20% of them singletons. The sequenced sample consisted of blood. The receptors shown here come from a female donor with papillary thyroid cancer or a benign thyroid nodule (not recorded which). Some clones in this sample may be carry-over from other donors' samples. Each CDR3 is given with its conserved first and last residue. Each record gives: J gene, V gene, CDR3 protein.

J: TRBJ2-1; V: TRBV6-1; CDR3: CASRHWGCEQFF
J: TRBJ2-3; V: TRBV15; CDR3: CATSREAAGTDTQYF
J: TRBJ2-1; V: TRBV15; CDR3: CATSREGNVHEQFF
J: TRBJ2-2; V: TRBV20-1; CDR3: CSARTGTGDAGELFF
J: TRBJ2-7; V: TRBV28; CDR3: CASKELAGGASSYEQYF
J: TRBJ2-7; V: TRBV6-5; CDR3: CASSYTTGTGGYEQYF
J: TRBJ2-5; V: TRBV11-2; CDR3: CASSQYGGPQETQYF
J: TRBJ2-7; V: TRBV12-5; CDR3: CASGLWTGWDEQYF
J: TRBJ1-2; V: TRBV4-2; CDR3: CASSQDRRDGYTF
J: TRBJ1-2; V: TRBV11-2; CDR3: CASSNPGQGDFYGYTF
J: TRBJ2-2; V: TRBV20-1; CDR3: CSARDPGQGITGELFF
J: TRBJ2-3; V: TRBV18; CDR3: CASSPTRGGTDTQYF
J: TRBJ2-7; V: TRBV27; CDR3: CASSQAEGTSGAYEQYF
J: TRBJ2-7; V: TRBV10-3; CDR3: CAISEGDTYEQYF
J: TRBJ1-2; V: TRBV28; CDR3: CASSFGAGHYVYTF
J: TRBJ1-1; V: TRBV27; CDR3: CASSSVFAGRTEASF
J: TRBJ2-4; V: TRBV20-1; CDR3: CSARDVGLDIQYF
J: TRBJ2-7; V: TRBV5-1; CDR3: CASSLARVGGLNEQYF
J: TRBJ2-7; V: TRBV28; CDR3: CASSFLRTYEQYF
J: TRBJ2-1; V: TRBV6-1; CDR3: CASGRLADNEQFF
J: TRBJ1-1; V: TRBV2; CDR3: CASSSTAMDTEAFF
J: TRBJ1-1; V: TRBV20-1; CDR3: CSARGPDQNTEAFF
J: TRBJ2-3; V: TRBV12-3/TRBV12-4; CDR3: CASLGTSGRADTQYF
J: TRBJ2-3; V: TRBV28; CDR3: CASSRTDTQYF
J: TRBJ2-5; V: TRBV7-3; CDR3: CASSTDQGAGTQYF
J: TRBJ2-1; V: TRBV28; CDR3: CASSFGRYEQFF
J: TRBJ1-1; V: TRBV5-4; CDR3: CASSLAYMNTEAFF